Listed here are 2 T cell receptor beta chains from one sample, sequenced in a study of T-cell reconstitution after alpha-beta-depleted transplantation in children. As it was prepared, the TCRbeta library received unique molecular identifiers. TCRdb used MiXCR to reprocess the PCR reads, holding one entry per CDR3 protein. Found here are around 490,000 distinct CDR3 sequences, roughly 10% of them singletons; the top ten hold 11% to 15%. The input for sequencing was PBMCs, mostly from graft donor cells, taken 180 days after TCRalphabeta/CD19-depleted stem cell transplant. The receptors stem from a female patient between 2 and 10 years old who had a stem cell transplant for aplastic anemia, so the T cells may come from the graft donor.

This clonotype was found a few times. The CDR3 reads CSARRGRDRQPQHF. The CDR3 DNA sequence: TGCAGTGCTAGACGGGGGCGAGATCGGCAGCCCCAGCATTTT. The chain carries TRBV20-1 and TRBJ1-5; possibly TRBD1 for D (6 bases). The CDR3 sequence is 14 residues long. Germline V CDR1 and CDR2: DFQATT, SNEGSKA (reference sequence). V shed 2 bases and J shed 7 bases, with 15 bases lying between them.

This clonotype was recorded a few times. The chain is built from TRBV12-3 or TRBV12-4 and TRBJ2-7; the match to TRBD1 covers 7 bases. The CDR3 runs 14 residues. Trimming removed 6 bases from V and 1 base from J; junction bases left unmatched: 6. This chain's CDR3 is CASRALDRSYEQYF. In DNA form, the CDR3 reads TGTGCCAGCAGGGCCCTGGACAGGTCCTACGAGCAGTACTTC.